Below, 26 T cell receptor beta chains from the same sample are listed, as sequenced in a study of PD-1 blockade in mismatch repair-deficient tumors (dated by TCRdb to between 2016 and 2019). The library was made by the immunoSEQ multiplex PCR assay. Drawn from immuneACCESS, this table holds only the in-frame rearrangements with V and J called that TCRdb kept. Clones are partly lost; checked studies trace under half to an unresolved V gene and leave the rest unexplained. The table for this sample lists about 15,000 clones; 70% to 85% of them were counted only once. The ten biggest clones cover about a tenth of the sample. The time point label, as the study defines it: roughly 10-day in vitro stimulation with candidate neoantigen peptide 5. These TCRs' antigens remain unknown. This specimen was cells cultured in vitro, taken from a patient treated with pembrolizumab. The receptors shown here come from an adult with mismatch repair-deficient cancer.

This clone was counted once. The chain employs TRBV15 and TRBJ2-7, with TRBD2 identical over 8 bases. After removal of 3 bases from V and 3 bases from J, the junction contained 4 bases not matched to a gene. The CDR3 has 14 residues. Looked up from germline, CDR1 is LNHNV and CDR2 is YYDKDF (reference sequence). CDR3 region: CATSSTSGSYEQYF. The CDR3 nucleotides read TGTGCCACCAGCAGTACCAGCGGGAGCTACGAGCAGTACTTC. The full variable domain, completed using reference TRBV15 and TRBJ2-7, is DAMVIQNPRYQVTQFGKPVTLSCSQTLNHNVMYWYQQKSSQAPKLLFHYYDKDFNNEADTPDNFQSRRPNTSFCFLDIRSPGLGDTAMYLCATSSTSGSYEQYFGPGTRLTVT.

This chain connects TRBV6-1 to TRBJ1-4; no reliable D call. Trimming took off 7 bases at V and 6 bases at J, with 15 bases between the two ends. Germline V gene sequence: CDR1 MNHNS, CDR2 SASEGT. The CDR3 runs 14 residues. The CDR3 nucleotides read TGTGCCAGCACCCTTGGGAACACTGATGAAAAACTGTTTTTT. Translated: CASTLGNTDEKLFF.

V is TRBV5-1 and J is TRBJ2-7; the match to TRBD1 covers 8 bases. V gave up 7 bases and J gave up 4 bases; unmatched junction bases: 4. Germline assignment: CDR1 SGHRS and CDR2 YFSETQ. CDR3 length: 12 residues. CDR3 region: CASGRGQYEQYF. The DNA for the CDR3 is TGCGCCAGCGGCAGGGGGCAGTACGAGCAGTACTTC.

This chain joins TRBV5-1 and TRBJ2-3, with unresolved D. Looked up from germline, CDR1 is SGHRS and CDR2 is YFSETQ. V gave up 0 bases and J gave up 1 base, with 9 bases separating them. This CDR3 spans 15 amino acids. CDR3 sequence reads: CASSLDGSGTDTQYF. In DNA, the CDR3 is TGCGCCAGCAGCTTGGACGGATCTGGCACAGATACGCAGTATTTT.

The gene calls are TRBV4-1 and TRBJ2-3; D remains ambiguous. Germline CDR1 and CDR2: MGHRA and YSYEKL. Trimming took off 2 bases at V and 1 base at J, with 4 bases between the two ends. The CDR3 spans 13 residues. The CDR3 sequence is CASSQLGTDTQYF. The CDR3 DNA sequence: TGCGCCAGCAGCCAATTAGGCACAGATACGCAGTATTTT.

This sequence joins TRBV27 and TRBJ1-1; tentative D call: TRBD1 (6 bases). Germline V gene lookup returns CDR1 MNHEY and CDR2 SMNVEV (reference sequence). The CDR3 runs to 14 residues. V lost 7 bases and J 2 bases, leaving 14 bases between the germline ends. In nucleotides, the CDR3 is TGTGCCAGCACCAAAGGGGGGATAAACACTGAAGCTTTCTTT. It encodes CASTKGGINTEAFF.

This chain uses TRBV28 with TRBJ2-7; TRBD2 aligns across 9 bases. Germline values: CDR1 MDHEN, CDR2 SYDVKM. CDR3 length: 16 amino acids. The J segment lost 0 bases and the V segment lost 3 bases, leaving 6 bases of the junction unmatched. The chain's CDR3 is CASSFALAGLSYEQYF. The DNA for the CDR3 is TGTGCCAGCAGTTTCGCGCTAGCGGGACTCTCCTACGAGCAGTACTTC.

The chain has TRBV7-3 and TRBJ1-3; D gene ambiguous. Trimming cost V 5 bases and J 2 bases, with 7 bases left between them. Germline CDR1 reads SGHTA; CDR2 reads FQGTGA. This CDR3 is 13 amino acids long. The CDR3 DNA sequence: TGTGCCAGCAGCCCTACGACTGGAAACACCATATATTTT. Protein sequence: CASSPTTGNTIYF.

This CDR3 reads CASSVEDVGSVYNEQFF. The DNA for the CDR3 is TGTGCCAGCAGCGTAGAGGATGTCGGTAGCGTCTACAATGAGCAGTTCTTC. The chain has TRBV9 and TRBJ2-1; D is perhaps TRBD2 (5 bases). This CDR3 contains 17 residues. Trimming removed 0 bases at V and 3 bases at J, with 16 bases between. Germline CDR1 reads SGDLS; CDR2 reads YYNGEE.

DNA for the CDR3: TGTGCCAGCAGTTCTCCGGGACAGGGTCCAGAGACCCAGTACTTC. It translates to CASSSPGQGPETQYF. This chain links TRBV6-5 with TRBJ2-5; 9 bases align to TRBD1. The germline CDR1 and CDR2 sequences are MNHEY and SVGAGI. This CDR3 has 15 residues. The trim removed 4 bases at V and 4 bases at J, leaving 7 bases unmatched.

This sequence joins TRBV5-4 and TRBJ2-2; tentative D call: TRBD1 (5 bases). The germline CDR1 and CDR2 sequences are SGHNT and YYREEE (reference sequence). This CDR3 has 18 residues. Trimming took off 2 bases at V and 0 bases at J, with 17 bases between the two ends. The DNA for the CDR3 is TGTGCCAGCAGCTTTCCCCAGGGAAAGCTCCCGAACACCGGGGAGCTGTTTTTT. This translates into CASSFPQGKLPNTGELFF.

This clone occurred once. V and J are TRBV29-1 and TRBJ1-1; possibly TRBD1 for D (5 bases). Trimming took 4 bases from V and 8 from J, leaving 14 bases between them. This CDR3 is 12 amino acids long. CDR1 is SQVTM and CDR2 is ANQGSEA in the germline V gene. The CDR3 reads CSVGRGGWEAFF. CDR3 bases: TGCAGCGTTGGTCGGGGGGGATGGGAAGCTTTCTTT.

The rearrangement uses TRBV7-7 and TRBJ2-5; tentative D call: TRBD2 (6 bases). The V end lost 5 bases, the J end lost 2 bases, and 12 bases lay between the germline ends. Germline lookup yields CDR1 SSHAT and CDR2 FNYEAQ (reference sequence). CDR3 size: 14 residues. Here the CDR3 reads CASSQGTAQETQYF. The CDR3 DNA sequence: TGTGCCAGCAGCCAAGGGACTGCTCAAGAGACCCAGTACTTC.

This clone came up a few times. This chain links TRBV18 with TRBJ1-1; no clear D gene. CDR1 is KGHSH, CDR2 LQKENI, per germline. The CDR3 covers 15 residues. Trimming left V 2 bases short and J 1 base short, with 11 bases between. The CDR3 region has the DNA TGTGCCAGCTCACCAGTTCGCGGATCGAACACTGAAGCTTTCTTT. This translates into CASSPVRGSNTEAFF.

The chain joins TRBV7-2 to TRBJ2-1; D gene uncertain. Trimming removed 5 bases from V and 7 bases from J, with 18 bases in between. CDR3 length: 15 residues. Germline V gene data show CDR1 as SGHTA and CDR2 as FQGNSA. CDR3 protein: CASSPTLSLGNEQFF. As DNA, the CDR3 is TGTGCCAGCAGCCCTACTCTCTCTCTAGGGAATGAGCAGTTCTTC.

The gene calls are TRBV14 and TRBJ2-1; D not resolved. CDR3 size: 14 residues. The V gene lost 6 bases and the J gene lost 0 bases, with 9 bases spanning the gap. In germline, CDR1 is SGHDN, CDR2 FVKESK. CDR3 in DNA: TGTGCCAGCAGGGGTTCTTACTCCTACAATGAGCAGTTCTTC. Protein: CASRGSYSYNEQFF.

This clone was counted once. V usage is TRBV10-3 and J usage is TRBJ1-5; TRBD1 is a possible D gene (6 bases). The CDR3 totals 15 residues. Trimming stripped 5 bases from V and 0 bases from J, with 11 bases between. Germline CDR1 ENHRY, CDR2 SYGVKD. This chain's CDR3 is CAISSTGNSNQPQHF. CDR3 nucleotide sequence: TGTGCCATCAGTTCCACAGGGAATAGCAATCAGCCCCAGCATTTT.

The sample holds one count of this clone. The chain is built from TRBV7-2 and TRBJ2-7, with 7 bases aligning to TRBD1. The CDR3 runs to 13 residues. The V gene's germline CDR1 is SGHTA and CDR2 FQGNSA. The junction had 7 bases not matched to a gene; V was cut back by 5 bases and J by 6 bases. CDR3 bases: TGTGCCAGCAGCGCCGACACAGGGGCCGAGCAGTACTTC. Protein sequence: CASSADTGAEQYF. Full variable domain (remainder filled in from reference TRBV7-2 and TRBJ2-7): GAGVSQSPSNKVTEKGKDVELRCDPISGHTALYWYRQSLGQGLEFLIYFQGNSAPDKSGLPSDRFSAERTGGSVSTLTIQRTQQEDSAVYLCASSADTGAEQYFGPGTRLTVT.

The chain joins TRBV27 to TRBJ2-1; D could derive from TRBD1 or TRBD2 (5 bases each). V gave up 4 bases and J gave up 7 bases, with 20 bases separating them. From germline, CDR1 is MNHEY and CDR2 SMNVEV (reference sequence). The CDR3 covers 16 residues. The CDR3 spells CASSSLLGRGPNEQFF. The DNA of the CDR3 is TGTGCCAGCAGTTCCCTCCTGGGACGGGGACCGAATGAGCAGTTCTTC.

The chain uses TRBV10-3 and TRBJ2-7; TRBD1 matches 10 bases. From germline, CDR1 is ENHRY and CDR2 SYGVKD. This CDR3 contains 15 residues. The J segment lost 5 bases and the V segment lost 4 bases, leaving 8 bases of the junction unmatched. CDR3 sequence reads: CAISGFGQGENEQYF. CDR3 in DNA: TGTGCCATCAGTGGGTTTGGACAGGGGGAAAACGAGCAGTACTTC.

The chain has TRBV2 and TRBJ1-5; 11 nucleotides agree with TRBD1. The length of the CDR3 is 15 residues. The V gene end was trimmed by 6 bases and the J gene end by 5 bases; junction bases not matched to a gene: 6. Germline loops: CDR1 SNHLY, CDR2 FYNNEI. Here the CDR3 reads CASSPGTGGYQPQHF. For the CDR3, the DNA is TGTGCCAGCAGCCCGGGGACAGGGGGGTATCAGCCCCAGCATTTT. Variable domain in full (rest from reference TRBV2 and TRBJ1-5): EPEVTQTPSHQVTQMGQEVILRCVPISNHLYFYWYRQILGQKVEFLVSFYNNEISEKSEIFDDQFSVERPDGSNFTLKIRSTKLEDSAMYFCASSPGTGGYQPQHFGDGTRLSIL.

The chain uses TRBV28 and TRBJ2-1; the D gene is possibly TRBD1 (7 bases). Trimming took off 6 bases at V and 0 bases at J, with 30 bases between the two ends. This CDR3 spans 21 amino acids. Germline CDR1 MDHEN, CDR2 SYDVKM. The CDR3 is CASRFIRGRGVSLGSYNEQFF. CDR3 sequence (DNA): TGTGCCAGCAGATTCATTAGAGGCAGGGGGGTCTCTCTGGGCTCCTACAATGAGCAGTTCTTC.

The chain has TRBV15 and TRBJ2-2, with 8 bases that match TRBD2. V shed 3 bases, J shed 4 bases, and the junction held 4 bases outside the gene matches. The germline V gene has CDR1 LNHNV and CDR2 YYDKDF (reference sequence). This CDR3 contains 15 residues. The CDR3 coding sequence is TGTGCCACCAGCAGGCAGCTAGCGGGCACCGGGGAGCTGTTTTTT. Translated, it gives CATSRQLAGTGELFF.

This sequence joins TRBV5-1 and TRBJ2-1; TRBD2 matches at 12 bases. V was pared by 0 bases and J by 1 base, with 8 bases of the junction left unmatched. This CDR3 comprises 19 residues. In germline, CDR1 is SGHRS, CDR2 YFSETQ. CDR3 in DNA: TGCGCCAGCAGCTTGGCCCTGACTAGCGGGAGTAGTTCCTACAATGAGCAGTTCTTC. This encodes CASSLALTSGSSSYNEQFF.

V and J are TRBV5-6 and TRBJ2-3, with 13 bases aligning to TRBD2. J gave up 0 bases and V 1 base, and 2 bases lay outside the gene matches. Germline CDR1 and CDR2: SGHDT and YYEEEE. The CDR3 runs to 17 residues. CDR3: CASSLKLAGGSTDTQYF. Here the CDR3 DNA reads TGTGCCAGCAGCTTGAAACTAGCGGGGGGGAGCACAGATACGCAGTATTTT.

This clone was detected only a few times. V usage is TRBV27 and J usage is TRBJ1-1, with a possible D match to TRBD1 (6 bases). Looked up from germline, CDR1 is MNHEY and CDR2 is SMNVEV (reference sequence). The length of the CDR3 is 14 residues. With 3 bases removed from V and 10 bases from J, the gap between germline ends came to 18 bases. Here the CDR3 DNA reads TGTGCCAGCAGTTTGACGGACAGTCTAACCGGAGCTTTCTTT. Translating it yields CASSLTDSLTGAFF.